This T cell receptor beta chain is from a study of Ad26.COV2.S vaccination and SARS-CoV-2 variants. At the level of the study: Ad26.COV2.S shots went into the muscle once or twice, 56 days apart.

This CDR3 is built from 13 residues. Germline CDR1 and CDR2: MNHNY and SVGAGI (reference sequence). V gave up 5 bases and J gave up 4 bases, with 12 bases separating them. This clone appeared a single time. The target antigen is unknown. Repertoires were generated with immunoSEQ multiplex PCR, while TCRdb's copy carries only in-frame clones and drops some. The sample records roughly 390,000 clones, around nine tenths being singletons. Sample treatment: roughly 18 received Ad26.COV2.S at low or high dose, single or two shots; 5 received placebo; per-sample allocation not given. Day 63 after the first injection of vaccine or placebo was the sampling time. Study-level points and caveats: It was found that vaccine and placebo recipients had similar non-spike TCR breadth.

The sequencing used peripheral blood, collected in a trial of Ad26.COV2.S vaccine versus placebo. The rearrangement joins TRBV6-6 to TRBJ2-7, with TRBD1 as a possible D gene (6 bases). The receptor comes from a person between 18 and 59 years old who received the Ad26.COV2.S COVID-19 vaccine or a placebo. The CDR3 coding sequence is TGTGCCAGCAGTACAGGGATTCGGTACGAGCAGTACTTC. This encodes CASSTGIRYEQYF.